This T cell receptor beta chain was retrieved from a study of blood T cell repertoires in COVID-19 (dated by TCRdb to the early 2020s). A note on the overall study: Collaborator samples came from the United States, Italy and Spain and covered acute and convalescent phases of COVID-19. The material from the prospective study consisted of cDNA or gDNA derived from T cells, B-cell-depleted T cells, or PBMCs. Subjects who had been exposed to COVID-19, were actively infected with it, or had recovered from it provided the deeply sampled blood TCRbeta repertoires that made up the dataset. The repertoires were made available in a free public database intended to serve as a resource for research on the immune response to SARS-CoV-2. The samples were drawn from the first 160 participants of the ongoing ImmuneRACE study and from 1,254 subjects provided by 6 global collaborators. The sample metadata nearly always contained a de-identified subject ID, COVID-19 status, age in years and sex. Where available, HLA class I and class II types were obtained from metadata supplied by the sample provider rather than from assay-based typing. Study-wide findings and limitations: How much clinical and demographic metadata was included differed by source and by participant, and the metadata was provided uncurated.

Collaborating institutions collected whole blood in K2EDTA tubes following their own protocols. Collaborator samples were shipped for TCRbeta analysis as frozen whole blood, isolated PBMCs, or DNA extracted from either sample type. As to this clone: Its antigen target is currently unknown. The sample holds no much larger clone one base away, and base qualities are not on file.

V sheds 8 bases and J sheds 6 bases, leaving 13 bases between their ends. The CDR3 numbers 12 residues from cysteine through phenylalanine. Of all the DNA, just the CDR3 is kept, 36 bases in frame from base 1. Reading the germline V gene (reference sequence) gives CDR1 LNHDA and CDR2 SQIVND. TCRbeta CDR3 regions were amplified from genomic DNA by means of the immunoSEQ Assay, a bias-controlled multiplex PCR. Regarding the original processing steps: Nucleated cell counts per sample were estimated from amplification of reference gene primers within the assay. To quantify the absolute abundance of each unique TCRbeta CDR3 rearrangement, sequence reads were collapsed and filtered. For each sample, productive Simpson clonality was calculated as the square root of Simpson's diversity index across productive rearrangements. Held by TCRdb, this immuneACCESS table contains in-frame sequences only and omits some clones. Under half of the omission traces to an unresolved V gene where checked; the cause of the rest is unknown. The D gene and trimming were derived from the DNA, and the V and J assignments and clone size from that table. The sample table contains 180,000 or so clones; only one count was recorded for under 90% of them. The ten biggest clones cover about 7% of the sample.

This receptor was taken from a man aged 35 to 55 with acute or convalescent COVID-19. Sequenced material: peripheral blood. The rearranged segments are TRBV19 and TRBJ1-1; the D gene is not confidently resolved. CDR3 loop: CASALTEAEAFF. The DNA sequence is given as TGTGCCAGTGCGTTAACTGAGGCTGAAGCTTTCTTT.